This T cell receptor beta chain was documented in a study of T-cell reconstitution after alpha-beta-depleted transplantation in children (dated by TCRdb to the mid-2010s). As for the study more broadly: The study quantitatively tracked T-cell immune reconstitution after TCRalphabeta/CD19-depleted allogeneic hematopoietic cell transplantation in children using TCR repertoire profiling.

This clonotype showed up just a few times. It lacks a known antigen. No base quality information exists; no much larger clone differs at one position. Library creation used PCR. Sequencing relied on an Illumina HiSeq 2500. Molecular barcoding was employed in the preparation of TCR libraries, with unique molecular identifiers being used to normalize TCRbeta repertoire quantification. The public reads were reprocessed in TCRdb via fastp at Q25 and MiXCR, keeping in-frame beta chains. Each CDR3 protein appears once, grouped with its most common genes and DNA. The sample profile shows just over 350,000 distinct CDR3 sequences; less than 15% of them were found once. The ten largest clones take up about 4.5% of the sample. Cut back by 1 base and 4 bases, the V and J ends lie 10 bases apart. The CDR3 holds 14 amino acids from the cysteine to the phenylalanine. The retained sequence is limited to the CDR3, 42 bases, with the frame set at the first base. From the germline V gene, CDR1 is SGHDN and CDR2 is FVKESK.

In this chain, TRBV14 is recombined with TRBJ1-2, with TRBD1 tentatively as D gene (5 bases match). The sequence derives from a human donor who donated a stem cell graft to a child with Fanconi anemia. This specimen consisted of PBMCs, obtained from the stem cell graft. For the CDR3, the sequence is CASSQVEGIYGYTF. The sequence in DNA is TGTGCCAGCAGCCAAGTTGAGGGGATCTATGGCTACACCTTC.